A selection of T cell receptor beta chains follows, all from one sample in a study of OX40 agonist ivuxolimab in advanced cancers. TCRdb's copy holds only in-frame clones and misses some; the assay was immunoSEQ multiplex PCR. The repertoire holds approximately 60,000 clones, with around 93% as singletons. Material: CD4+ or CD8+ T cells sorted from blood, obtained in a trial of the OX40 agonist ivuxolimab. The receptors originated from an adult with an advanced solid tumor such as melanoma, head and neck, liver or kidney cancer. CDR3s include the opening cysteine and the closing phenylalanine or tryptophan. Fields, in order: clone size, CDR3 length, J gene, V gene, D gene, CDR3 protein, CDR3 DNA. A D gene is named only where the DNA matches it firmly. The size entry is marked missing in some rows and otherwise reads once, few, many or a size class.

.	12	TRBJ1-1	TRBV9	TRBD1	CASSVEQGEAFF	TGTGCCAGCAGCGTAGAACAGGGGGAAGCTTTCTTT
.	15	TRBJ2-5	TRBV9	TRBD2	CASSVAGGKRETQYF	TGTGCCAGCAGCGTAGCGGGGGGGAAGCGGGAGACCCAGTACTTC
.	12	TRBJ2-7	TRBV11-1	.	CASSGGSYEQYF	TGTGCCAGCTCTGGTGGATCCTACGAGCAGTACTTC
.	13	TRBJ2-7	TRBV13	.	CASTPTFSYEQYF	TGTGCCAGCACCCCTACTTTCTCCTACGAGCAGTACTTC
.	16	TRBJ2-1	TRBV19	TRBD1	CASKDRSYVTYNEQFF	TGTGCCAGTAAGGACAGGTCCTACGTAACCTACAATGAGCAGTTCTTC
.	15	TRBJ1-5	TRBV19	.	CASLEGGLFNQPQHF	TGTGCCAGTCTCGAGGGGGGGCTTTTCAATCAGCCCCAGCATTTT
once	15	TRBJ1-3	TRBV7-9	.	CASSLSTVSGNTIYF	TGTGCCAGCAGCTTAAGTACAGTCTCTGGAAACACCATATATTTT
.	14	TRBJ1-4	TRBV27	.	CASSLTATNEKLFF	TGTGCCAGCAGTTTGACAGCAACTAATGAAAAACTGTTTTTT
.	13	TRBJ2-7	TRBV10-3	.	CAISESRTYEQYF	TGTGCCATCAGTGAGTCGAGGACCTACGAGCAGTACTTC
.	14	TRBJ2-5	TRBV4-2	.	CASSQVTERETQYF	TGTGCCAGCAGCCAAGTCACGGAGAGAGAGACCCAGTACTTC
.	20	TRBJ1-2	TRBV14	.	CASSQATLGPFGIGPGGYTF	TGTGCCAGCAGCCAAGCCACATTGGGGCCATTCGGGATTGGGCCTGGTGGCTACACCTTC
.	14	TRBJ1-1	TRBV19	.	CASSMGQANTEAFF	TGTGCCAGTAGTATGGGGCAGGCGAACACTGAAGCTTTCTTT
.	12	TRBJ2-1	TRBV19	.	CASIGNYNEQFF	TGTGCCAGTATAGGAAACTACAATGAGCAGTTCTTC
.	14	TRBJ1-1	TRBV4-2	TRBD1	CASSQDNRGREAFF	TGTGCCAGCAGCCAAGATAACAGGGGACGCGAAGCTTTCTTT
.	18	TRBJ1-2	TRBV7-9	.	CASSIQDSVYRLNYGYTF	TGTGCCAGCAGCATTCAGGACAGCGTATACCGGCTTAACTATGGCTACACCTTC
.	15	TRBJ2-7	TRBV14	TRBD1	CASSFRDRGPYEQYF	TGTGCCAGCAGCTTTCGGGACAGGGGCCCCTACGAGCAGTACTTC
.	16	TRBJ2-6	TRBV9	.	CASSPYSGSGANVLTF	TGTGCCAGCAGCCCATACTCGGGCTCTGGGGCCAACGTCCTGACTTTC
.	11	TRBJ2-1	TRBV6-5	.	CASSYGNEQFF	TGTGCCAGCAGTTATGGGAATGAGCAGTTCTTC
.	14	TRBJ2-1	TRBV11-3	.	CASSLAYTYNEQFF	TGTGCCAGCAGCTTAGCGTACACCTACAATGAGCAGTTCTTC
.	15	TRBJ2-1	TRBV5-6	.	CASNLGGSSYNEQFF	TGTGCCAGCAACTTAGGTGGGAGCTCCTACAATGAGCAGTTCTTC